A single TCR beta chain is shown here with its context. This sample stems from a study of blood T cell repertoires in COVID-19. Clones were read by immunoSEQ multiplex PCR, and TCRdb kept only the in-frame ones, dropping some. The table has some 260,000 clones, 82% seen once. The receptor comes from a woman aged 80 or over with active or convalescent COVID-19. Sequencing used peripheral blood.

In DNA form, the CDR3 reads TGTGCCAGCAGCCCCGGGAATCAGCCCCAGCATTTT. Its translation is CASSPGNQPQHF. The chain links TRBV7-9 to TRBJ1-5; no firm D call. Trimming cost V 5 bases and J 4 bases, with 6 bases left between them. This CDR3 comprises 12 residues. CDR1 is SEHNR and CDR2 is FQNEAQ in the germline V gene (reference sequence).